This TCR beta chain originates from a study of T cells in Graves' hyperthyroidism and ophthalmopathy. Study information: Peripheral blood was drawn at first diagnosis, prior to all treatment.

The CDR3 regions of TCR beta were amplified from RNA transcripts. The HTBI set primed first-round TCR CDR3 RT-PCR. One entry per CDR3 protein results from TCRdb running MiXCR on the multiplex PCR reads. The sample holds some 460,000 distinct CDR3 sequences, 15% to 19% seen once. V dropped 1 base and J dropped 5 bases, with 10 bases sitting between them. The CDR3 has 14 amino acids. Germline V lookup: CDR1 SGHTA, CDR2 FQGNSA. This clonotype has a count of ten or more. Researchers defined stable Graves' hyperthyroidism as no ophthalmopathy progression within 18 months. The study based diagnoses on clinical symptoms, serum thyroxine and TRAb, thyroid ultrasound and orbital computed tomography.

The chain carries TRBV7-2 and TRBJ2-3; D call uncertain. What was sequenced was blood. The receptor was derived from a woman younger than 35 with Graves' hyperthyroidism. The CDR3 DNA sequence: TGTGCCAGCAGCTTAGAAGATTCGATAGATACGCAGTATTTT. This translates into CASSLEDSIDTQYF.